Below, 30 T cell receptor beta chains from the same sample are listed, as sequenced in a study of shared clonotypes between healthy human individuals. The protocol was immunoSEQ multiplex PCR, while the TCRdb copy is restricted to in-frame clones and leaves out a portion. The sample has millions of clones; 90% to 95% are singletons. Sequenced material: naive CD4+ T cells sorted from blood. Subset indicated: CD45RA+ positively selected. The receptors derive from a man in his late teens or twenties in good health.

The chain combines TRBV28 with TRBJ2-2; the D call may be TRBD1 or TRBD2 (5 bases each). Trimming stripped 8 bases from V and 6 bases from J, with 13 bases between. Germline V lookup: CDR1 MDHEN, CDR2 SYDVKM. The length of the CDR3 is 13 residues. As DNA, the CDR3 is TGTGCCAGCGAATCAGGGAGATCCGGGGAGCTGTTTTTT. Its translation: CASESGRSGELFF.

The J gene is TRBJ1-3, the V gene TRBV6-5, with D possibly matching TRBD1 (6 bases). Germline V CDR1 and CDR2: MNHEY, SVGAGI. The CDR3 length is 15 residues. The V and J ends lost 6 bases and 3 bases respectively, with 15 bases between them. This chain's CDR3 is CASSPAGTNGNTIYF. The CDR3 DNA is TGTGCCAGCAGCCCCGCAGGGACAAATGGAAACACCATATATTTT.

V gene TRBV9 combines with J gene TRBJ2-6; 12 bases are shared with TRBD2. The J segment lost 1 base and the V segment lost 3 bases, leaving 5 bases of the junction unmatched. The CDR3 is made up of 18 amino acids. Germline CDR1 and CDR2: SGDLS and YYNGEE. CDR3 sequence (DNA): TGTGCCAGCAGCGAACCGGGACTAGCGGGTTCTGGGGCCAACGTCCTGACTTTC. This codes for CASSEPGLAGSGANVLTF.

As concerns this clone: Other DNA sequences in the same sample also yield this CDR3. V usage is TRBV5-4 and J usage is TRBJ1-1, with a weak D call TRBD1 (6 bases). V lost 4 bases to trimming and J lost 3 bases, with 10 bases between them. Germline CDR1 and CDR2: SGHNT and YYREEE (reference sequence). This CDR3 spans 13 amino acids. The CDR3 DNA follows: TGTGCCAGCAGCAGGGGGACGGACACTGAAGCTTTCTTT. Encoded protein: CASSRGTDTEAFF.

This sequence joins TRBV9 and TRBJ2-1; D is possibly TRBD2 (6 bases). CDR3 size: 16 residues. Germline lookup yields CDR1 SGDLS and CDR2 YYNGEE. V was clipped by 5 bases and J by 1 base, with 16 bases between them. The CDR3 sequence: CASSDSGTQSYNEQFF. Here the CDR3 DNA reads TGTGCCAGCAGTGATTCCGGGACTCAGTCCTACAATGAGCAGTTCTTC. The full variable domain, completed using reference TRBV9 and TRBJ2-1, is DSGVTQTPKHLITATGQRVTLRCSPRSGDLSVYWYQQSLDQGLQFLIQYYNGEERAKGNILERFSAQQFPDLHSELNLSSLELGDSALYFCASSDSGTQSYNEQFFGPGTRLTVL.

As for this clone: A read error may account for a junction end that differs from germline. CDR3 sequence: CASSLDGGGGNEQLF. The CDR3 DNA is TGCGCCAGCAGCTTAGACGGCGGAGGGGGTAATGAGCAGCTCTTC. The chain has TRBV5-1 and TRBJ2-1; tentatively, D is TRBD1 or TRBD2 (6 bases each). The germline V gene encodes CDR1 SGHRS and CDR2 YFSETQ. The CDR3 is 15 amino acids.

The chain carries TRBV6-1 and TRBJ2-4, with 12 bases fitting TRBD1. The CDR3 is 17 amino acids. Germline CDR1 and CDR2: MNHNS and SASEGT. The trim removed 3 bases at V and 1 base at J, leaving 4 bases unmatched. The CDR3 nucleotides read TGTGCCAGCAGTGACCCGGGACAGGGGGCGGCCAAAAACATTCAGTACTTC. Encoded protein: CASSDPGQGAAKNIQYF.

V is TRBV29-1 and J is TRBJ2-5; 7 nucleotides agree with TRBD1. The CDR3 spans 13 residues. CDR1 and CDR2 from the germline V gene are SQVTM and ANQGSEA. J was trimmed by 2 bases and V by 3 bases; bases with no gene match: 3. The CDR3 DNA follows: TGCAGCGTTGAGAAGGGACAGCAAGAGACCCAGTACTTC. It translates to CSVEKGQQETQYF.

The rearrangement joins TRBV28 to TRBJ1-5, with D possibly TRBD1 on 6 matching bases. Between the trimmed V and J ends, which lost 5 bases and 2 bases, there was a span of 13 bases. Germline CDR1 reads MDHEN; CDR2 reads SYDVKM. The CDR3 is made up of 15 amino acids. CDR3 coding DNA: TGTGCCAGCAGTCTTCCGGGGGCACGCAATCAGCCCCAGCATTTT. Protein: CASSLPGARNQPQHF. The complete variable domain, with remaining parts taken from reference TRBV28 and TRBJ1-5, reads DVKVTQSSRYLVKRTGEKVFLECVQDMDHENMFWYRQDPGLGLRLIYFSYDVKMKEKGDIPEGYSVSREKKERFSLILESASTNQTSMYLCASSLPGARNQPQHFGDGTRLSIL.

This clone is a singleton in its sample. The chain couples TRBV6-6 to TRBJ2-7, with D uncertain. The CDR3 totals 13 residues. CDR1 MNHNY and CDR2 SVGAGI come from the germline V gene (reference sequence). V dropped 8 bases and J dropped 0 bases, with 11 bases sitting between them. CDR3 nucleotides: TGTGCCAGCTCAGTCGAGCTCTCCTACGAGCAGTACTTC. Translated, it gives CASSVELSYEQYF.

The chain recombines TRBV7-2 with TRBJ2-1, with D maybe TRBD2 (5 bases). The CDR3 is made up of 14 amino acids. Per the germline V gene, CDR1 is SGHTA and CDR2 is FQGNSA. V lost 0 bases and J 6 bases, leaving 9 bases between the germline ends. The CDR3 loop is CASSLARLANEQFF. The CDR3 coding sequence is TGTGCCAGCAGCTTAGCGCGTCTAGCCAATGAGCAGTTCTTC.

This chain links TRBV5-6 with TRBJ1-2, with a tentative D call TRBD1 (6 bases). The CDR3 consists of 15 residues. CDR1 and CDR2 (germline): SGHDT, YYEEEE. V shed 4 bases and J shed 6 bases, with 19 bases lying between them. This chain's CDR3 is CASSPPGMGGHGYTF. CDR3 nucleotide sequence: TGTGCCAGCAGCCCACCCGGCATGGGGGGCCATGGCTACACCTTC.

This chain links TRBV19 with TRBJ1-3; D ambiguous. Trimming stripped 0 bases from V and 2 bases from J, with 11 bases between. Germline loops: CDR1 LNHDA, CDR2 SQIVND (reference sequence). This CDR3 has 16 residues. The CDR3 protein is CASSIDIPTAGNTIYF. CDR3 bases: TGTGCCAGTAGTATAGACATCCCGACGGCTGGAAACACCATATATTTT.

This chain connects TRBV5-4 to TRBJ1-1; a possible D gene is TRBD1 (5 bases). Germline V gene sequence: CDR1 SGHNT, CDR2 YYREEE (reference sequence). This CDR3 spans 15 amino acids. Trimming took off 4 bases at V and 4 bases at J, with 17 bases between the two ends. CDR3 loop: CASSMDTTRSTEAFF. CDR3 DNA: TGTGCCAGCAGCATGGACACAACAAGAAGCACTGAAGCTTTCTTT.

The J gene is TRBJ2-3, the V gene TRBV7-8; perhaps TRBD2 as D (6 bases). Deletions cut 5 bases from V and 0 bases from J, with 9 bases between. Per germline, CDR1 SGHVS and CDR2 FQNEAQ. This CDR3 is built from 14 residues. The CDR3, as DNA: TGTGCCAGCAGCCCCGGGACTAGCACAGATACGCAGTATTTT. Its protein is CASSPGTSTDTQYF. The full variable domain, rest sourced from reference TRBV7-8 and TRBJ2-3, is GAGVSQSPRYKVAKRGQDVALRCDPISGHVSLFWYQQALGQGPEFLTYFQNEAQLDKSGLPSDRFFAERPEGSVSTLKIQRTQQEDSAVYLCASSPGTSTDTQYFGPGTRLTVL.

The gene calls are TRBV30 and TRBJ1-2; possibly TRBD1 for D (6 bases). The V gene lost 1 base and the J gene lost 7 bases, with 13 bases spanning the gap. Germline V gene data show CDR1 as GTSNPN and CDR2 as SVGIG (reference sequence). This CDR3 has 13 residues. CDR3 region: CAWSGQAMGGYTF. As DNA, the CDR3 is TGTGCCTGGAGTGGACAGGCTATGGGTGGCTACACCTTC. The whole variable domain, filled in from reference TRBV30 and TRBJ1-2, reads SQTIHQWPATLVQPVGSPLSLECTVEGTSNPNLYWYRQAAGRGLQLLFYSVGIGQISSEVPQNLSASRPQDRQFILSSKKLLLSDSGFYLCAWSGQAMGGYTFGSGTRLTVV.

The rearrangement joins TRBV18 to TRBJ2-7; TRBD1 matches 9 bases. V lost 6 bases, J lost 6 bases, and 6 bases stayed unmatched. The CDR3 runs 13 residues. The germline V gene has CDR1 KGHSH and CDR2 LQKENI. CDR3 coding DNA: TGTGCCAGCTCGACAGGGGGGTATAGCGAGCAGTACTTC. Encoded protein: CASSTGGYSEQYF.

The V gene is TRBV2, the J gene TRBJ1-5; TRBD1 is a possible D gene (5 bases). Germline CDR1 SNHLY, CDR2 FYNNEI. V was clipped by 2 bases and J by 2 bases, with 10 bases between them. CDR3 length equals 15 residues. CDR3 nucleotides: TGTGCCAGCAGTGAACCAGGGATGGGCAATCAGCCCCAGCATTTT. Its translation is CASSEPGMGNQPQHF.

The chain combines TRBV5-1 with TRBJ2-3; a weak D match, TRBD1 (6 bases). Germline CDR1 SGHRS, CDR2 YFSETQ. The CDR3 has 18 amino acids. The V end lost 3 bases, the J end lost 3 bases, and 23 bases lay between the germline ends. The CDR3 protein is CASSSESASLRGTDTQYF. The CDR3 coding sequence is TGCGCCAGCAGCTCTGAATCGGCTAGCCTAAGGGGGACAGATACGCAGTATTTT.

This chain joins TRBV2 and TRBJ1-6; D is possibly TRBD1 (6 bases). V lost 10 bases, J lost 8 bases, and 18 bases lay in between. The CDR3 loop spans 14 amino acids. In germline, CDR1 is SNHLY, CDR2 FYNNEI. CDR3 DNA: TGTGCCACCGATGGAGGGGGAGATTATTCACCCCTCCACTTT. Amino acid sequence: CATDGGGDYSPLHF.

The chain couples TRBV29-1 to TRBJ2-3; 8 bases line up with TRBD2. The ends lost 6 bases at V and 1 base at J; junction bases unmatched: 6. Germline V gene sequence: CDR1 SQVTM, CDR2 ANQGSEA. CDR3 length: 14 residues. The CDR3 region is CSVRAGVGTDTQYF. The CDR3 bases are TGCAGCGTCCGAGCGGGAGTAGGCACAGATACGCAGTATTTT.

CDR3 protein: CSASTAEPLHF. CDR3 in DNA: TGCAGTGCTAGTACGGCGGAGCCCCTCCACTTT. The chain has TRBV20-1 and TRBJ1-6; D gene uncertain. The CDR3 is 11 amino acids. Germline CDR1 is DFQATT and CDR2 is SNEGSKA (reference sequence). V dropped 3 bases and J dropped 13 bases, with 10 bases sitting between them.

The V gene is TRBV30, the J gene TRBJ1-6; 10 bases match TRBD1. Germline V CDR1 and CDR2: GTSNPN, SVGIG (reference sequence). V lost 2 bases, J lost 9 bases, and 4 bases stayed unmatched. The CDR3 runs to 14 residues. The CDR3 loop reads CAWSPGDRGSPLHF. CDR3 coding DNA: TGTGCCTGGAGTCCTGGGGACAGGGGTTCACCCCTCCACTTT.

This clone was seen just once. This CDR3 reads CASSAAGTVGRTQYF. DNA of the CDR3: TGTGCCAGCAGCGCCGCCGGGACGGTAGGTCGGACGCAGTATTTT. V usage is TRBV27 and J usage is TRBJ2-3, with D possibly being TRBD1 or TRBD2 (5 bases each). Looked up from germline, CDR1 is MNHEY and CDR2 is SMNVEV (reference sequence). This CDR3 is 15 amino acids long. V dropped 6 bases and J dropped 9 bases, with 22 bases sitting between them.

The V gene is TRBV10-1, the J gene TRBJ2-3, with D unresolved. This CDR3 region has 14 residues. Germline V gene data show CDR1 as WNHNN and CDR2 as SYGVQD (reference sequence). The V end was cut by 3 bases, the J end by 2 bases, with 9 bases between. CDR3 region: CASSDTGLTDTQYF. Written as DNA, the CDR3 is TGCGCCAGCAGTGACACCGGTCTCACAGATACGCAGTATTTT.

This rearrangement joins TRBV18 to TRBJ2-1, with no clear D. The CDR3 spans 13 residues. CDR1 KGHSH and CDR2 LQKENI come from the germline V gene. V was pared by 2 bases and J by 5 bases, with 7 bases between. The CDR3 is CASSPGPDNEQFF. The CDR3, as DNA: TGTGCCAGCTCACCAGGACCAGACAATGAGCAGTTCTTC.

The chain couples TRBV7-2 to TRBJ1-4, with a tentative D call TRBD1 (5 bases). The germline CDR1 and CDR2 sequences are SGHTA and FQGNSA. Trimming shortened V by 3 bases and J by 2 bases, and 7 bases separated the two germline ends. This CDR3 comprises 14 residues. As DNA, the CDR3 is TGTGCCAGCAGCTTTCAGGGCACTAATGAAAAACTGTTTTTT. It codes for CASSFQGTNEKLFF.

A remark on this clone: Other DNA sequences in this sample translate to the same CDR3. V gene TRBV15 combines with J gene TRBJ1-5; D unclear. Germline CDR1 reads LNHNV; CDR2 reads YYDKDF (reference sequence). The V and J ends lost 0 bases and 3 bases respectively, with 9 bases between them. This CDR3 is built from 15 residues. The DNA for the CDR3 is TGTGCCACCAGCAGAGATGGGCAGGACAATCAGCCCCAGCATTTT. Its translation: CATSRDGQDNQPQHF.

Of note for this clone: The sample carries other DNA sequences with the same CDR3. The chain links TRBV28 to TRBJ1-2; no clear D gene. V lost 4 bases to trimming and J lost 2 bases, with 11 bases between them. The germline V gene has CDR1 MDHEN and CDR2 SYDVKM. This CDR3 spans 14 amino acids. The CDR3: CASSSPGENYGYTF. The CDR3 DNA follows: TGTGCCAGCAGTTCTCCCGGGGAAAACTATGGCTACACCTTC.

The chain joins TRBV5-6 to TRBJ1-6; D may be TRBD1 (5 bases). This CDR3 comprises 13 residues. V shed 8 bases and J shed 9 bases, with 15 bases lying between them. Germline CDR1 is SGHDT and CDR2 is YYEEEE. CDR3 residues: CASRDSGGSPLHF. The CDR3 coding sequence is TGTGCCAGTCGCGACAGCGGGGGTTCACCCCTCCACTTT.